Sequencing of this T cell receptor (beta chain) was carried out in a study of radiation and T cells in renal cell carcinoma. On the study more broadly: Nephrectomy followed 15 Gy stereotactic body radiation by 4 weeks.

As to time point: blood 2 weeks post-SBRT. The treatment here: 15 Gy SBRT to primary tumor, nephrectomy 4 weeks later. This renal cell carcinoma was of the clear cell type. Details on this clone: Its cognate antigen is unknown. Other DNA variants within this sample encode the same CDR3.

Whole-study findings and limits: Top tumor clonotypes rose in blood 2 weeks post-radiation, then contracted. Pretreatment tumor biopsies were lacking, so baseline clonotypes are unknown.

Germline values: CDR1 SGHNT, CDR2 YENEEA. The CDR3 is 14 residues long. V shed 5 bases and J 0 bases; nucleotides not matched to a gene: 1. Data came from immunoSEQ multiplex PCR; TCRdb stores just in-frame clones and leaves some out. The sample carries some 120,000 clones, 88% recorded once. This TCR was sampled from a woman between 65 and 79 years old with renal cell carcinoma. The source was blood, collected from a patient whose treatment included radiotherapy and nephrectomy. V gene TRBV11-3 combines with J gene TRBJ2-3; 8 bases map to TRBD2. This CDR3 is CASSAGGSTDTQYF. The DNA of the CDR3 is TGTGCCAGCAGCGCGGGGGGTAGCACAGATACGCAGTATTTT.